These 12 T cell receptor beta chains originate from one sample sequenced in a study of T cell repertoires in cytomegalovirus infection. No antigens are known for them. TCRdb reprocessed the reads with MiXCR, giving one entry per CDR3 protein. The profile shows approximately 100,000 distinct CDR3 sequences, around 40% of them singletons. The material sequenced was CD8+ T cells from cultured PBMCs, taken from culture after CMV antigen stimulation. Source of these receptors: a human donor in good health (CMV status not recorded). Some clones in this sample may be carry-over from other donors' samples.

The genes are TRBV19 and TRBJ1-1; D uncertain. CDR1 is LNHDA and CDR2 is SQIVND in the germline V gene (reference sequence). CDR3 length: 13 amino acids. V lost 6 bases and J 1 base, leaving 9 bases between the germline ends. CDR3 residues: CASRPATNTEAFF. As DNA, the CDR3 is TGTGCCAGTAGGCCCGCTACGAACACTGAAGCTTTCTTT.

The chain carries TRBV29-1 and TRBJ2-7; no clear D. V was pared by 4 bases and J by 2 bases, with 6 bases between. The CDR3 is 11 amino acids. Germline loops: CDR1 SQVTM, CDR2 ANQGSEA. The CDR3 nucleotides are TGCAGCGTTGGGGATCCCTACGAGCAGTACTTC. Translating gives CSVGDPYEQYF.

The CDR3 reads CASGSAGTGFRYGYTF. CDR3 nucleotides: TGTGCTAGTGGTTCGGCCGGGACAGGGTTCCGGTATGGCTACACCTTC. The V and J genes are TRBV12-5 and TRBJ1-2; 9 bases map to TRBD1. With 4 bases clipped from V and 5 bases from J, the junction kept 11 bases outside the gene matches. The V gene's germline CDR1 is LGHNT and CDR2 FRNRAP. The CDR3 is 16 residues long.

This clonotype was seen only a few times. The chain has TRBV6-2 or TRBV6-3 and TRBJ2-4; weak D call: TRBD1 (6 bases). V was clipped by 5 bases and J by 5 bases, with 16 bases between them. This CDR3 comprises 15 residues. Germline CDR1 and CDR2: MNHEY and SVGEGT. In nucleotides, the CDR3 is TGTGCCAGCAGTCCCACGCAGGGGTTCCAAAACATTCAGTACTTC. Translated, it gives CASSPTQGFQNIQYF.

This clonotype turned up a few times. The chain links TRBV27 to TRBJ2-7; D possibly uses TRBD1 or TRBD2 (5 bases each). The CDR3 has 14 residues. Germline CDR1 and CDR2: MNHEY and SMNVEV (reference sequence). The ends were cut back, 4 bases at V and 1 base at J, with 11 bases in the middle. The CDR3, as DNA: TGTGCCAGCAGTTCACCGGGACCATCCTACGAGCAGTACTTC. Its protein product is CASSSPGPSYEQYF.

This clonotype was seen many times. V and J are TRBV7-2 and TRBJ2-1, with D perhaps TRBD1 (6 bases). This CDR3 region has 15 residues. V lost 3 bases and J 8 bases, leaving 17 bases between the germline ends. CDR1 and CDR2 (germline): SGHTA, FQGNSA. The CDR3 loop is CASSFADRNNDEQFF. In DNA form, the CDR3 reads TGTGCCAGCAGCTTTGCTGACAGGAACAACGATGAGCAGTTCTTC.

The rearrangement uses TRBV6-5 and TRBJ2-4; 8 bases are a match to TRBD2. The CDR3 sequence is 15 residues long. CDR1 and CDR2 (germline): MNHEY, SVGAGI. After removal of 6 bases from V and 4 bases from J, the junction contained 8 bases not matched to a gene. CDR3 amino acids: CASRISGVDKNIQYF. The CDR3 coding sequence is TGTGCCAGCAGGATTAGCGGGGTTGATAAAAACATTCAGTACTTC.

This clonotype showed up just a few times. This sequence joins TRBV5-1 and TRBJ1-1; 7 bases are shared with TRBD1. The V gene end was trimmed by 1 base and the J gene end by 5 bases; junction bases not matched to a gene: 17. The CDR3 is made up of 18 amino acids. Germline CDR1 is SGHRS and CDR2 is YFSETQ. CDR3: CASSLYGGEYQGDTEAFF. In DNA, the CDR3 is TGCGCCAGCAGCTTGTACGGGGGGGAGTATCAGGGGGATACTGAAGCTTTCTTT.

This clonotype was found a few times. This chain connects TRBV6-6 to TRBJ2-2; 8 nucleotides match TRBD2. CDR3 length: 16 residues. Germline lookup yields CDR1 MNHNY and CDR2 SVGAGI (reference sequence). The V segment lost 0 bases and the J segment 7 bases; nucleotides outside the gene matches: 7. CDR3 sequence (DNA): TGTGCCAGCAGTTACTCGCAGCGGGGGCAGAACGGGGAGCTGTTTTTT. This sequence encodes CASSYSQRGQNGELFF.

This clonotype was seen a handful of times. This chain uses TRBV7-6 with TRBJ2-3; D remains ambiguous. The germline V and J ends were trimmed by 5 bases and 4 bases, with 7 bases remaining between them. The CDR3 is 12 amino acids. Germline-derived CDR1 and CDR2 are SGHVS and FNYEAQ. The CDR3 reads CASSPVADTQYF. The CDR3 DNA follows: TGTGCCAGCAGCCCAGTGGCAGATACGCAGTATTTT.

This clonotype has a handful of counts. This chain uses TRBV7-6 with TRBJ1-2, with no clear D. The germline CDR1 and CDR2 sequences are SGHVS and FNYEAQ. The V end was cut by 5 bases, the J end by 3 bases, with 16 bases between. The CDR3 spans 15 residues. Here the CDR3 reads CASSPFFGNYYGYTF. CDR3 in DNA: TGTGCCAGCAGCCCTTTTTTTGGGAACTACTATGGCTACACCTTC.

This clonotype was counted only a few times. The chain combines TRBV11-2 with TRBJ2-3; TRBD2 is a possible D gene (6 bases). From germline, CDR1 is SGHAT and CDR2 FQNNGV. This CDR3 is 15 amino acids long. The ends were cut back, 5 bases at V and 4 bases at J, with 16 bases in the middle. The CDR3 DNA follows: TGTGCCAGCAGCCCCTGGTGGGGGGAGGCAGATACGCAGTATTTT. This codes for CASSPWWGEADTQYF.